These T cell receptor beta chains were read from a single sample in a study of CD8 T cells in ankylosing spondylitis. In TCRdb, the 5' RACE reads were re-called with MiXCR into one record per CDR3 protein. Altogether some 250,000 distinct CDR3 sequences are present, roughly a quarter being singletons, with the ten largest covering roughly 0.67%. Material for sequencing was blood, either unsorted or a sorted T cell fraction (not recorded which). Receptors were obtained from a male donor with ankylosing spondylitis or in good health (not recorded which). CDR3s include the opening cysteine and the closing phenylalanine or tryptophan. Each record gives: V gene, J gene, clone size, D gene, CDR3 DNA, CDR3 protein. D genes are given only for firm matches. Size is stated for part of the rows, as once, few or many counts, or as a class when the clone is expanded.

TRBV10-3	TRBJ1-1	-	-	TGTGCCATCAGTGAGTCGACGGGGAACACTGAAGCTTTCTTT	CAISESTGNTEAFF
TRBV30	TRBJ2-7	-	-	TGTGCCTGGAGCGGGATCGACAGATACGAGCAGTACTTC	CAWSGIDRYEQYF
TRBV28	TRBJ2-1	few	TRBD2	TGTGCCAGCAGGAAGCGGGGACCGGGCAATGAGCAGTTCTTC	CASRKRGPGNEQFF
TRBV20-1	TRBJ2-5	few	-	TGCAGTGCTAGAGATAGTGGACGAAGCCAAGAGACCCAGTACTTC	CSARDSGRSQETQYF
TRBV2	TRBJ1-5	many	TRBD1	TGTGCCAGCAATGGAGGGACAGGGGGCAATCAGCCCCAGCATTTT	CASNGGTGGNQPQHF
TRBV7-2	TRBJ2-5	few	-	TGTGCCAGCAGCTTTCGTGCTGACCCCGGGACCCAGTACTTC	CASSFRADPGTQYF
TRBV2	TRBJ2-2	-	-	TGTGCCAGCAGTGGTCAGGGGCGGAGCACCGGGGAGCTGTTTTTT	CASSGQGRSTGELFF
TRBV3-1	TRBJ2-7	-	-	TGTGCCAGCAGCCATAAGATACTACCTGGGAGACGGAGCATATACGAGCAGTACTTC	CASSHKILPGRRSIYEQYF
TRBV6-5	TRBJ2-3	many	TRBD2	TGTGCCAGCAGCACCCTAGCGGGGGAAGGCACAGATACGCAGTATTTT	CASSTLAGEGTDTQYF
TRBV5-1	TRBJ2-5	many	-	TGCGCCAGCAGCTCGGAGGGGGTCGGGGAGACCCAGTACTTC	CASSSEGVGETQYF
TRBV20-1	TRBJ1-2	many	-	TGCAGTGCTAGCCCCCCGGGGTTTTACACCTTC	CSASPPGFYTF
TRBV4-1	TRBJ1-2	few	-	TGCGCCAGCAGCTTAAGTCCTACCTATGGCTACACCTTC	CASSLSPTYGYTF
TRBV20-1	TRBJ2-2	many	-	TGCAGTGCTGTAGGCGCCTCGGGGTTTAGTACCGGGGAGCTGTTTTTT	CSAVGASGFSTGELFF
TRBV5-1	TRBJ2-6	many	-	TGCGCCAGCAGCCCACCGTCTGGGGCCAACGTCCTGACTTTC	CASSPPSGANVLTF
TRBV9	TRBJ2-6	many	-	TGTGCCAGCAGCGTAGCTACGGGGCAGGAAGACGTCCTGACTTTC	CASSVATGQEDVLTF
TRBV24-1	TRBJ2-1	few	-	TGTGCCGCCCAGGGGATCAATGAGCAGTTCTTC	CAAQGINEQFF
TRBV20-1	TRBJ2-7	-	TRBD1	TGCAGTTGGCAAGGACAGGGGTCCTACGAGCAGTACTTC	CSWQGQGSYEQYF
TRBV6-2/TRBV6-3	TRBJ2-7	few	TRBD1	TGTGCCAGCAGCTCCGACAGGGCCAAAGGATCCTACGAGCAGTACTTC	CASSSDRAKGSYEQYF
TRBV7-6	TRBJ2-1	once	TRBD2	TGTGCCAGCAGCTTATCGGGTGGGAGGGCCATTGAGCAGTTCTTC	CASSLSGGRAIEQFF
TRBV13	TRBJ2-2	-	TRBD2	TGTGCCAGCAGCTTACGTGGCGGGAGGAACACCGGGGAGCTGTTTTTT	CASSLRGGRNTGELFF
TRBV20-1	TRBJ2-5	-	TRBD2	TGCAGTGCCCTGACTAGCGGAAAAGAGACCCAGTACTTC	CSALTSGKETQYF
TRBV12-3/TRBV12-4	TRBJ2-1	many	-	TGTGCCAGCAGTTCCCTAAGGGGGGGTGAGCAGTTCTTC	CASSSLRGGEQFF
TRBV20-1	TRBJ2-3	-	TRBD2	TGCAGTGCTCCCCGCGGGGGGGCCTCAGATACGCAGTATTTT	CSAPRGGASDTQYF
TRBV20-1	TRBJ1-1	few	-	TGCAGTGCTAGAACGATCTTGAACACTGAAGCTTTCTTT	CSARTILNTEAFF
TRBV16	TRBJ1-5	once	-	TGTGCCAGCAGCCAAACTCGGGATCAGCCCCAGCATTTT	CASSQTRDQPQHF
TRBV12-3/TRBV12-4	TRBJ1-4	once	TRBD1	TGTGCCAGCAGCCTGTCCCGGACAGGGGGTGAAAAACTGTTTTTT	CASSLSRTGGEKLFF
TRBV10-3	TRBJ1-1	-	-	TGTGCCATCAGTATGTCGAACACTGAAGCTTTCTTT	CAISMSNTEAFF
TRBV29-1	TRBJ2-3	many	-	TGCAGCGTTGGTCCTAGCACAGATACGCAGTATTTT	CSVGPSTDTQYF
TRBV15	TRBJ2-1	-	TRBD2	TGTGCCACCAGCAGAGAGGCGGGAGGGGATGAGCAGTTCTTC	CATSREAGGDEQFF
TRBV6-5	TRBJ1-1	-	-	TGTGCCAGCAGTTACTCTTTATTTCCAGATTCCACTGAAGCTTTCTTT	CASSYSLFPDSTEAFF
TRBV20-1	TRBJ1-3	-	-	TGCAGTGCGATGATGGGAAACACCATATATTTT	CSAMMGNTIYF
TRBV2	TRBJ2-3	-	-	TGTGCCAGCAGTGCGGCGGGGGCCACTCTAACTAGCACAGATACGCAGTATTTT	CASSAAGATLTSTDTQYF